These 12 T cell receptor beta chains came from one sample sequenced in a study of T cells in Graves' hyperthyroidism and ophthalmopathy. The TCR beta CDR3 regions underwent amplification using RNA transcripts as the source. First-round RT-PCR targeting the TCR CDR3 was performed with the HTBI primer set. TCRdb re-analysed the multiplex PCR reads in MiXCR, keeping a single row per CDR3 protein. The data show 610,000 or so distinct CDR3 sequences, 46% seen once. The sample was peripheral blood or thyroid tissue (not recorded which). The receptors derive from a woman younger than 30 with Graves' hyperthyroidism.

This clonotype has more than one count but fewer than ten. The V and J genes are TRBV6-5 and TRBJ2-7; 11 bases match TRBD1. With V trimmed by 2 bases and J by 2 bases, 8 bases remained unmatched. There are 17 residues in the CDR3. The V gene's germline CDR1 is MNHEY and CDR2 SVGAGI. The CDR3 bases are TGTGCCAGCAGTTACGGACAGGGGGCTTACTCTCCCTACGAGCAGTACTTC. Translated: CASSYGQGAYSPYEQYF.

The rearrangement joins TRBV20-1 to TRBJ2-2; TRBD1 is a possible D gene (5 bases). The CDR3 consists of 12 residues. Trimming cost V 0 bases and J 8 bases, with 7 bases left between them. Germline V gene sequence: CDR1 DFQATT, CDR2 SNEGSKA (reference sequence). The CDR3 nucleotides are TGCAGTGCTAGAGAATGGACAGGGGAGCTGTTTTTT. It yields the protein CSAREWTGELFF.

V and J are TRBV28 and TRBJ2-7, with 7 bases lining up with TRBD2. The CDR3 is made up of 16 amino acids. Germline V CDR1 and CDR2: MDHEN, SYDVKM. The V gene end was trimmed by 2 bases and the J gene end by 3 bases; junction bases not matched to a gene: 10. CDR3 bases: TGTGCCAGCAGTTTAGAGGGAGGGCAGGGAATCTACGAGCAGTACTTC. Translation gives CASSLEGGQGIYEQYF.

This sequence joins TRBV30 and TRBJ2-2; tentative D call: TRBD1 (5 bases). V was cut by 1 base and J by 3 bases, with 6 bases left in between. The CDR3 consists of 13 residues. Germline V lookup: CDR1 GTSNPN, CDR2 SVGIG (reference sequence). This CDR3 reads CAWSARDTGELFF. The CDR3 DNA sequence: TGTGCCTGGAGTGCCAGGGACACCGGGGAGCTGTTTTTT.

V and J are TRBV25-1 and TRBJ1-2; a possible D gene is TRBD1 (5 bases). Trimming pared 4 bases from V and 2 bases from J, leaving 14 bases between. This CDR3 comprises 15 residues. Germline V gene lookup returns CDR1 MGHDK and CDR2 SYGVNS. CDR3 nucleotides: TGTGCCAGCAGTGCTAGCTTAGGGACCAACTATGGCTACACCTTC. Encoded protein: CASSASLGTNYGYTF.

V is TRBV5-1 and J is TRBJ2-2; D possibly corresponds to TRBD2 (6 bases). This CDR3 comprises 15 residues. The V and J ends lost 0 bases and 3 bases respectively, with 9 bases between them. From germline, CDR1 is SGHRS and CDR2 YFSETQ. The CDR3 DNA reads TGCGCCAGCAGCTTGGACGGGAGTTACACCGGGGAGCTGTTTTTT. Its protein product is CASSLDGSYTGELFF.

The V call is TRBV20-1, the J call TRBJ1-5; 10 bases line up with TRBD1. The CDR3 is 15 amino acids. The germline V gene encodes CDR1 DFQATT and CDR2 SNEGSKA (reference sequence). The ends lost 5 bases at V and 6 bases at J; junction bases unmatched: 10. The chain's CDR3 is CSALKGQGRGQPQHF. For the CDR3, the DNA is TGCAGTGCTCTTAAGGGACAGGGGCGAGGTCAGCCCCAGCATTTT.

The sample holds many counts of this clonotype. The chain links TRBV24-1 to TRBJ1-5; TRBD1 might be the D (6 bases). V lost 5 bases and J lost 2, with 15 bases in between. Per the germline V gene, CDR1 is KGHDR and CDR2 is SFDVKD. The CDR3 is 16 amino acids. Written as DNA, the CDR3 is TGTGCCACCAGTGTTAACAGGGAGGGTCGCAATCAGCCCCAGCATTTT. Protein: CATSVNREGRNQPQHF.

This clonotype was recorded at least ten times. The chain links TRBV7-2 to TRBJ2-7; D call uncertain. The V gene's germline CDR1 is SGHTA and CDR2 FQGNSA. The CDR3 runs 14 residues. V was pared by 1 base and J by 5 bases, with 12 bases between. The CDR3 DNA follows: TGTGCCAGCAGCTTAGAGGCTTTATCCCACGAGCAGTACTTC. Amino acids: CASSLEALSHEQYF.

The chain joins TRBV30 to TRBJ1-3; D not resolved. V lost 0 bases to trimming and J lost 0 bases, with 9 bases between them. CDR3 length: 15 residues. Germline CDR1 is GTSNPN and CDR2 is SVGIG (reference sequence). This CDR3 is CAWSVTGFSGNTIYF. The CDR3 region has the DNA TGTGCCTGGAGTGTCACGGGCTTCTCTGGAAACACCATATATTTT.

Of note for this clonotype: A junction boundary mismatches the germline segment, possibly from a read error. The chain couples TRBV12-3 or TRBV12-4 to TRBJ1-2; a weak D match, TRBD1 (5 bases). The CDR3 totals 13 residues. Here the CDR3 reads CASSLGGIDGCTF. The CDR3 bases are TGTGCCAGCAGTTTAGGGGGCATTGATGGCTGCACCTTC.

A note on this clonotype: A clone one base away is much larger, so this may be a read error. This chain joins TRBV19 and TRBJ1-2, with 8 nucleotides matching TRBD1. The J segment lost 6 bases and the V segment lost 6 bases, leaving 9 bases of the junction unmatched. Germline values: CDR1 LNHDA, CDR2 SQIVND (reference sequence). CDR3 length: 14 amino acids. CDR3: CASRKPGQEDGYTF. In nucleotides, the CDR3 is TGTGCCAGTAGGAAACCGGGACAGGAAGATGGCTACACCTTC.